This T cell receptor (beta chain) derives from a study of OX40 agonist ivuxolimab in advanced cancers. About the research overall: Ivuxolimab, an agonist antibody against OX40 (CD134), was given to patients.

Germline V CDR1 and CDR2: SGHNT, YENEEA. CDR3 length equals 18 residues. Trimming pared 5 bases from V and 0 bases from J, leaving 17 bases between. Produced via immunoSEQ multiplex PCR; TCRdb's table is partial and in-frame only. The data show approximately 32,000 clones, approximately 89% seen once. Of note for this clone: The target antigen is unknown.

Points from the study as a whole: Among the lowest peripheral clonal expansion occurred in 0.1-3.0 mg/kg partial responders. Several nonresponders also turned out to have low normalized T-cell clonal expansion.

This specimen was CD4+ or CD8+ T cells sorted from blood, taken in a trial of the OX40 agonist ivuxolimab. The receptor's source is an adult with an advanced solid tumor such as melanoma, head and neck, liver or kidney cancer. This chain uses TRBV11-3 with TRBJ2-6; weak D call: TRBD1 (5 bases). CDR3 loop: CASSTVRVPISGANVLTF. DNA of the CDR3: TGTGCCAGCAGCACAGTCAGGGTCCCGATCTCTGGGGCCAACGTCCTGACTTTC.